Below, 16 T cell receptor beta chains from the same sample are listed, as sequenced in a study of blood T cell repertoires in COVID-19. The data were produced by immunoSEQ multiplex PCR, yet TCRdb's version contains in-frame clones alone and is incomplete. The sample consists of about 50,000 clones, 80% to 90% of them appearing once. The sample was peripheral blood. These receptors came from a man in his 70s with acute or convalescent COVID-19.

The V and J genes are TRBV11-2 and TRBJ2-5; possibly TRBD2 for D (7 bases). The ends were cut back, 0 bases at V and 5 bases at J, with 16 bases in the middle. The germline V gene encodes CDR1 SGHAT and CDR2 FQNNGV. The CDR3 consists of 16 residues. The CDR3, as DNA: TGTGCCAGCAGCTTAGATATAGGGGGGGCCAGGGAGACCCAGTACTTC. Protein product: CASSLDIGGARETQYF.

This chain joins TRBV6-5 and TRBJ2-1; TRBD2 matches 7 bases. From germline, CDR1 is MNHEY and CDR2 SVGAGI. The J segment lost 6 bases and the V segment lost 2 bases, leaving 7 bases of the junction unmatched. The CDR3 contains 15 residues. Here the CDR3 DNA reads TGTGCCAGCAGTTACGGCGGGAGCCTCTCCAATGAGCAGTTCTTC. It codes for CASSYGGSLSNEQFF.

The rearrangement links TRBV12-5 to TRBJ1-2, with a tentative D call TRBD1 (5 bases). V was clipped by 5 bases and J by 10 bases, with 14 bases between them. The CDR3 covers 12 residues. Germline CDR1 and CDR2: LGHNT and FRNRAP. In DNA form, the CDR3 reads TGTGCTAGTGGTCTGCGGGGGGACGTCTACACCTTC. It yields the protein CASGLRGDVYTF.

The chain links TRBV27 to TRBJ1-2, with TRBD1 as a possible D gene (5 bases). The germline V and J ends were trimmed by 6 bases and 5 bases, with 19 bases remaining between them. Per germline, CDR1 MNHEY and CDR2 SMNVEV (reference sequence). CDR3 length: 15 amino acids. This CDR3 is CASRLRGGLPYGYTF. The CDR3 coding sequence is TGTGCCAGCAGGTTACGGGGGGGATTACCTTATGGCTACACCTTC.

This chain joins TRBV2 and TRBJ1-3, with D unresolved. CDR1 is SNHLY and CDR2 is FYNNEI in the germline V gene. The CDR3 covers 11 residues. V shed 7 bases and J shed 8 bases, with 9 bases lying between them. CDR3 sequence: CASKYSDTIYF. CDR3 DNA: TGTGCCAGCAAGTACTCCGACACCATATATTTT.

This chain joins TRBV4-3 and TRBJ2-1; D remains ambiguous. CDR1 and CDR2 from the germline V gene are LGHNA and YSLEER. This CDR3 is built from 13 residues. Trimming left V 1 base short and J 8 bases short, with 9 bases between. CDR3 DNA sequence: TGCGCCAGCAGCCAAGCCCGGAGCTATGAGCAGTTCTTC. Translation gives CASSQARSYEQFF.

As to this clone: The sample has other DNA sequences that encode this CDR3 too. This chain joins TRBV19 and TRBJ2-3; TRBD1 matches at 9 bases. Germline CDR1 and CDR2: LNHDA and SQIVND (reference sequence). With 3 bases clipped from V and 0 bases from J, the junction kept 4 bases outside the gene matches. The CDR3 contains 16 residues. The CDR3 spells CASSIGTGSSTDTQYF. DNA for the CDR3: TGTGCCAGTAGTATCGGGACAGGGAGTAGCACAGATACGCAGTATTTT.

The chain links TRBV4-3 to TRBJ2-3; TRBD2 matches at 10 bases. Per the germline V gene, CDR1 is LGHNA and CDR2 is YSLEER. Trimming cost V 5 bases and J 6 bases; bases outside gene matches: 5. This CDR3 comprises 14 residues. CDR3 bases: TGCGCCAGCAGCGGGGGACTAGCGTTCGATACGCAGTATTTT. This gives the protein CASSGGLAFDTQYF.

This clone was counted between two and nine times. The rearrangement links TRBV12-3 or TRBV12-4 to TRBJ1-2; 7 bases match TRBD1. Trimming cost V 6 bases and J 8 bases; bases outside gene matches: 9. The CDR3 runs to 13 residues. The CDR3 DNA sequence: TGTGCCAGCAGCCCCAACAGGGGTGGCGGCTACACCTTC. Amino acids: CASSPNRGGGYTF.

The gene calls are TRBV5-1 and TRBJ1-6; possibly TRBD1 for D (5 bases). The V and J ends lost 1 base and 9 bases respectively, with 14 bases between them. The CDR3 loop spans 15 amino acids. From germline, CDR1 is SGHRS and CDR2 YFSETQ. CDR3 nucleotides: TGCGCCAGCAGCTTGAGGTCAGGGTCTCGTTCACCCCTCCACTTT. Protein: CASSLRSGSRSPLHF.

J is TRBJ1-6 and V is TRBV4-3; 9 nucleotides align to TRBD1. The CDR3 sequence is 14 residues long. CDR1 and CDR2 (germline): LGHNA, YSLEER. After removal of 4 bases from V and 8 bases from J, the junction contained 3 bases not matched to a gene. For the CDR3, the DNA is TGCGCCAGCAGCCGCCGGGACAGGGATTCACCCCTCCACTTT. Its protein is CASSRRDRDSPLHF.

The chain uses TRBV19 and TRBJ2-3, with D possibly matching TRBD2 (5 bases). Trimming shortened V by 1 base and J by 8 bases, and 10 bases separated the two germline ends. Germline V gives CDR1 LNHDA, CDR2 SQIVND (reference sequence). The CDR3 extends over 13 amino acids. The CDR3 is CASSIVGRGTQYF. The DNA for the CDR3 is TGTGCCAGTAGTATAGTTGGTCGGGGTACGCAGTATTTT.

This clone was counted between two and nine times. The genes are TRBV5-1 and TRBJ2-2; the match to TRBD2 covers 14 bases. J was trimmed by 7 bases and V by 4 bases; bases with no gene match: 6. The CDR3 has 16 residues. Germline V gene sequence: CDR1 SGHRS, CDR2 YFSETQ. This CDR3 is CASSTGLAGGNGELFF. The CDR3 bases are TGCGCCAGCAGCACCGGACTAGCGGGAGGAAACGGGGAGCTGTTTTTT.

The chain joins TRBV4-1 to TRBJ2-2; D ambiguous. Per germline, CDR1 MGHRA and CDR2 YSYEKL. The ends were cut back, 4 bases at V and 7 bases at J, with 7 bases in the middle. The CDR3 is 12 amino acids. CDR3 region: CASSLEIGELFF. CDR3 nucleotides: TGCGCCAGCAGCCTCGAGATCGGGGAGCTGTTTTTT.

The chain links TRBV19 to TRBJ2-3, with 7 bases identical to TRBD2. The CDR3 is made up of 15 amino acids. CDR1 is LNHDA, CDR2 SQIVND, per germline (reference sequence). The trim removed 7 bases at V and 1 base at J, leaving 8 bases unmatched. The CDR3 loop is CASKMGGGGTDTQYF. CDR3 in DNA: TGTGCCAGTAAGATGGGGGGAGGGGGCACAGATACGCAGTATTTT.

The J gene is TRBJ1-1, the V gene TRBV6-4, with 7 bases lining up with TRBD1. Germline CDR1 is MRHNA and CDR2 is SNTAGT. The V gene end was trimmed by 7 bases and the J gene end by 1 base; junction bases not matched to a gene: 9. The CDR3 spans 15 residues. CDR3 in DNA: TGTGCCAGCACCCAGACAGGGCAGGGGAACACTGAAGCTTTCTTT. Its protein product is CASTQTGQGNTEAFF.